What follows are 29 T cell receptor beta chains derived from one specimen sequenced in a study of T-cell reconstitution after alpha-beta-depleted transplantation in children. For TCRbeta, the library was prepared with unique molecular identifiers. A single record per CDR3 protein comes from TCRdb applying MiXCR to the PCR reads. This sample carries a few hundred thousand distinct CDR3 sequences, over 40% of them seen once, and the ten largest clones take 27%. The starting material was PBMCs, obtained before TCRalphabeta/CD19-depleted stem cell transplant. The receptors come from a girl aged 2-10 years with aplastic anemia, due to receive a stem cell transplant.

The sample holds a few counts of this clonotype. The chain couples TRBV6-6 to TRBJ2-5; D is perhaps TRBD2 (5 bases). The CDR3 extends over 13 amino acids. The germline CDR1 and CDR2 sequences are MNHNY and SVGAGI (reference sequence). Trimming removed 0 bases at V and 5 bases at J, with 7 bases between. The CDR3 here is CASSYSKRETQYF. In DNA form, the CDR3 reads TGTGCCAGCAGTTACTCTAAGCGGGAGACCCAGTACTTC.

This clonotype was counted a single time. V usage is TRBV12-3 or TRBV12-4 and J usage is TRBJ2-7; D may be TRBD1 (6 bases). There are 15 residues in the CDR3. The V and J ends lost 2 bases and 0 bases respectively, with 11 bases between them. CDR3 sequence reads: CASSLRTVYSYEQYF. The CDR3 DNA follows: TGTGCCAGCAGTTTAAGGACAGTCTACTCCTACGAGCAGTACTTC.

This clonotype was seen just once. The chain employs TRBV9 and TRBJ2-4; the match to TRBD2 covers 7 bases. The germline gives CDR1 SGDLS, CDR2 YYNGEE. CDR3 length: 15 amino acids. The V and J ends lost 0 bases and 5 bases, in that order; junction bases with no gene match: 5. Here the CDR3 reads CASSVGAGQQNIQYF. The CDR3 DNA is TGTGCCAGCAGCGTAGGAGCGGGGCAACAAAACATTCAGTACTTC.

The genes are TRBV7-9 and TRBJ2-3, with D hard to call. Germline loops: CDR1 SEHNR, CDR2 FQNEAQ (reference sequence). The V and J ends lost 1 base and 3 bases respectively, with 11 bases between them. The CDR3 totals 15 residues. CDR3: CASSLGRQATDTQYF. The CDR3 nucleotides read TGTGCCAGCAGCTTAGGCCGACAAGCAACAGATACGCAGTATTTT.

This clonotype showed up just a few times. The chain employs TRBV6-1 and TRBJ2-3; TRBD1 or TRBD2 may be the D gene (5 bases each). Trimming cost V 5 bases and J 4 bases, with 10 bases left between them. Looked up from germline, CDR1 is MNHNS and CDR2 is SASEGT. This CDR3 comprises 13 residues. The CDR3 region is CASSRDGSDTQYF. CDR3 DNA: TGTGCCAGCAGTCGGGACGGCTCAGATACGCAGTATTTT.

This rearrangement joins TRBV7-9 to TRBJ2-7; D tentatively reads TRBD1 or TRBD2 (5 bases each). CDR1 and CDR2 (germline): SEHNR, FQNEAQ (reference sequence). There are 12 residues in the CDR3. V lost 5 bases and J 5 bases, leaving 10 bases between the germline ends. In DNA form, the CDR3 reads TGTGCCAGCAGCCCCAGGGACGACGAGCAGTACTTC. Translated, it gives CASSPRDDEQYF.

The chain couples TRBV5-6 to TRBJ2-1; no definite D call. This CDR3 region has 14 residues. CDR1 is SGHDT, CDR2 YYEEEE, per germline. Trimming shortened V by 1 base and J by 2 bases, and 7 bases separated the two germline ends. CDR3 in amino acids: CASSLRVTYNEQFF. In nucleotides, the CDR3 is TGTGCCAGCAGCTTGCGGGTAACCTACAATGAGCAGTTCTTC.

This clonotype came up many times. The gene calls are TRBV9 and TRBJ1-1, with TRBD1 matching over 7 bases. Unmatched junction bases numbered 3, after V lost 3 bases and J lost 1 base. The CDR3 covers 14 residues. CDR1 is SGDLS, CDR2 YYNGEE, per germline. The CDR3 spells CASSAWTGNTEAFF. The CDR3 coding sequence is TGTGCCAGCAGCGCCTGGACAGGGAACACTGAAGCTTTCTTT.

This clonotype was seen a handful of times. The CDR3 coding sequence is TGTGCCACCACCGCGGGGACTAGCGGGGTTCCGCGCACAGATACGCAGTATTTT. This translates into CATTAGTSGVPRTDTQYF. The chain is built from TRBV10-3 and TRBJ2-3, with 13 bases matching TRBD2. Germline V gene sequence: CDR1 ENHRY, CDR2 SYGVKD. The CDR3 consists of 18 residues. After removal of 10 bases from V and 1 base from J, the junction contained 14 bases not matched to a gene.

This clonotype occurred once. The chain couples TRBV30 to TRBJ1-6; a weak D match, TRBD1 (5 bases). V lost 5 bases and J 12 bases, leaving 11 bases between the germline ends. CDR3 size: 11 residues. The germline CDR1 and CDR2 sequences are GTSNPN and SVGIG (reference sequence). The CDR3 sequence is CAWGRDLPLHF. The CDR3 DNA is TGTGCCTGGGGCAGGGATTTACCCCTCCACTTT. The whole variable domain, filled in from reference TRBV30 and TRBJ1-6, reads SQTIHQWPATLVQPVGSPLSLECTVEGTSNPNLYWYRQAAGRGLQLLFYSVGIGQISSEVPQNLSASRPQDRQFILSSKKLLLSDSGFYLCAWGRDLPLHFGNGTRLTVT.

V gene TRBV20-1 combines with J gene TRBJ2-7; 11 positions match TRBD1. Trimming removed 3 bases from V and 6 bases from J; junction bases left unmatched: 1. There are 12 residues in the CDR3. Germline loops: CDR1 DFQATT, CDR2 SNEGSKA (reference sequence). The CDR3 here is CSARDRGREQYF. The DNA for the CDR3 is TGCAGTGCTAGGGACAGGGGGCGCGAGCAGTACTTC.

This rearrangement joins TRBV7-3 to TRBJ2-7; 7 bases line up with TRBD1. V trimming: 5 bases; J trimming: 0 bases; junction bases outside the gene matches: 7. The CDR3 has 15 amino acids. Germline assignment: CDR1 SGHTA and CDR2 FQGTGA. The CDR3 DNA reads TGTGCCAGCAGCCCAAACGCAGGGGGCTCCTACGAGCAGTACTTC. This sequence encodes CASSPNAGGSYEQYF.

The chain joins TRBV20-1 to TRBJ2-5; D not resolved. The CDR3 extends over 13 amino acids. V lost 2 bases and J lost 2, with 9 bases in between. Looked up from germline, CDR1 is DFQATT and CDR2 is SNEGSKA (reference sequence). CDR3 nucleotide sequence: TGCAGTGCTAGAAACAGCCCTCAAGAGACCCAGTACTTC. It translates to CSARNSPQETQYF.

The chain employs TRBV12-3 or TRBV12-4 and TRBJ1-6; D gene ambiguous. The CDR3 is 17 residues long. V was cut by 4 bases and J by 0 bases, with 13 bases left in between. CDR3 sequence reads: CASSWGSGSSYNSPLHF. Written as DNA, the CDR3 is TGTGCCAGCAGTTGGGGTTCTGGGAGCTCCTATAATTCACCCCTCCACTTT.

In this sample, this clonotype turned up a few times. The chain carries TRBV20-1 and TRBJ2-2; unclear D gene. The germline CDR1 and CDR2 sequences are DFQATT and SNEGSKA (reference sequence). The CDR3 has 16 amino acids. Trimming took off 3 bases at V and 1 base at J, with 15 bases between the two ends. CDR3 nucleotide sequence: TGCAGTGCTAGTTCCCCCTTTCGGGTGAACACCGGGGAGCTGTTTTTT. It is translated as CSASSPFRVNTGELFF.

This clonotype was seen a few times. V and J are TRBV10-3 and TRBJ2-7; perhaps TRBD2 as D (5 bases). Deletions cut 0 bases from V and 0 bases from J, with 9 bases between. The germline CDR1 and CDR2 sequences are ENHRY and SYGVKD. CDR3 length equals 15 residues. The CDR3 is CAISESWESSYEQYF. The CDR3 nucleotides are TGTGCCATCAGTGAGTCGTGGGAGAGCTCCTACGAGCAGTACTTC.

V usage is TRBV7-9 and J usage is TRBJ1-2; D not resolved. The CDR3 runs to 13 residues. Germline V gives CDR1 SEHNR, CDR2 FQNEAQ (reference sequence). V lost 3 bases and J lost 4, with 9 bases in between. The CDR3, as DNA: TGTGCCAGCAGCTTCCACAGTGTCTATGGCTACACCTTC. Protein: CASSFHSVYGYTF.

Many counts were recorded for this clonotype. The rearrangement joins TRBV20-1 to TRBJ2-7, with a weak D call TRBD2 (5 bases). V lost 6 bases to trimming and J lost 6 bases, with 18 bases between them. Germline CDR1 reads DFQATT; CDR2 reads SNEGSKA (reference sequence). This CDR3 comprises 13 residues. The CDR3 reads CSASAAGPGEQYF. DNA for the CDR3: TGCAGTGCGTCAGCGGCGGGTCCGGGCGAGCAGTACTTC.

V gene TRBV5-1 combines with J gene TRBJ2-1; D remains ambiguous. V was shortened by 2 bases and J by 5 bases, with 5 bases between the two germline ends. This CDR3 contains 12 residues. CDR1 SGHRS and CDR2 YFSETQ come from the germline V gene. The CDR3 bases are TGCGCCAGCAGCTTTGCGAACAATGAGCAGTTCTTC. Translated: CASSFANNEQFF.

The rearrangement uses TRBV5-1 and TRBJ1-2, with TRBD1 as a possible D gene (5 bases). The CDR3 extends over 13 amino acids. V dropped 4 bases and J dropped 2 bases, with 9 bases sitting between them. Germline V gene data show CDR1 as SGHRS and CDR2 as YFSETQ. In DNA form, the CDR3 reads TGCGCCAGCAGCGTCTGGGACAACTATGGCTACACCTTC. As protein: CASSVWDNYGYTF.

The chain employs TRBV9 and TRBJ2-5, with a weak D call TRBD2 (7 bases). V shed 0 bases and J shed 0 bases, with 12 bases lying between them. The V gene's germline CDR1 is SGDLS and CDR2 YYNGEE. The CDR3 sequence is 16 residues long. The CDR3: CASSVGSGTYQETQYF. CDR3 DNA: TGTGCCAGCAGCGTAGGAAGCGGGACATACCAAGAGACCCAGTACTTC.

The table lists this clonotype with many counts. The rearrangement uses TRBV7-8 and TRBJ2-7, with a tentative D call TRBD2 (6 bases). This CDR3 comprises 15 residues. Trimming stripped 1 base from V and 6 bases from J, with 16 bases between. The germline V gene has CDR1 SGHVS and CDR2 FQNEAQ. The CDR3 DNA sequence: TGTGCCAGCAGCTTAGTGGTCAGGAGGGATTCCGAGCAGTACTTC. Protein sequence: CASSLVVRRDSEQYF. Supplemented by reference TRBV7-8 and TRBJ2-7, the full variable domain reads GAGVSQSPRYKVAKRGQDVALRCDPISGHVSLFWYQQALGQGPEFLTYFQNEAQLDKSGLPSDRFFAERPEGSVSTLKIQRTQQEDSAVYLCASSLVVRRDSEQYFGPGTRLTVT.

V usage is TRBV6-1 and J usage is TRBJ2-5, with D uncertain. Germline lookup yields CDR1 MNHNS and CDR2 SASEGT. Trimming removed 6 bases from V and 5 bases from J, with 10 bases in between. CDR3 size: 12 residues. This CDR3 reads CASRFTLETQYF. CDR3 coding DNA: TGTGCCAGCAGGTTCACCTTGGAGACCCAGTACTTC.

The chain combines TRBV20-1 with TRBJ2-2; D ambiguous. This CDR3 has 14 amino acids. The V and J ends lost 1 base and 1 base respectively, with 7 bases between them. The V gene's germline CDR1 is DFQATT and CDR2 SNEGSKA (reference sequence). CDR3 DNA: TGCAGTGCTAGAGGCCTTATGAACACCGGGGAGCTGTTTTTT. Translating gives CSARGLMNTGELFF.

The chain carries TRBV10-3 and TRBJ2-2, with TRBD2 as a possible D gene (6 bases). The CDR3 contains 13 residues. CDR1 and CDR2 from the germline V gene are ENHRY and SYGVKD. V lost 10 bases and J 4 bases, leaving 13 bases between the germline ends. The CDR3 protein is CATGDSSTGELFF. The DNA of the CDR3 is TGTGCCACGGGGGACTCGAGCACCGGGGAGCTGTTTTTT.

The rearrangement uses TRBV7-3 and TRBJ2-7, with D maybe TRBD2 (6 bases). In germline, CDR1 is SGHTA, CDR2 FQGTGA. The CDR3 has 13 residues. With 2 bases removed from V and 4 bases from J, the gap between germline ends came to 9 bases. The CDR3 DNA is TGTGCCAGCAGCTTATATCTAGCGTACGAGCAGTACTTC. It is translated as CASSLYLAYEQYF.

This clonotype was picked up a small number of times. The chain couples TRBV5-4 to TRBJ1-3; D gene uncertain. Germline CDR1 is SGHNT and CDR2 is YYREEE (reference sequence). The CDR3 contains 13 residues. V dropped 0 bases and J dropped 7 bases, with 8 bases sitting between them. The CDR3 bases are TGTGCCAGCAGCTTGGATCGGCTTAACACCATATATTTT. Residues: CASSLDRLNTIYF.

This chain links TRBV20-1 with TRBJ1-5; no reliable D call. The germline V and J ends were trimmed by 2 bases and 0 bases, with 11 bases remaining between them. The CDR3 extends over 15 amino acids. CDR1 is DFQATT and CDR2 is SNEGSKA in the germline V gene (reference sequence). DNA for the CDR3: TGCAGTGCTAGACTGTATGCGGGTAGCAATCAGCCCCAGCATTTT. It codes for CSARLYAGSNQPQHF.

V and J are TRBV30 and TRBJ2-4; weak D call: TRBD2 (6 bases). The germline gives CDR1 GTSNPN, CDR2 SVGIG (reference sequence). This CDR3 has 14 residues. Trimming took 3 bases from V and 10 from J, leaving 19 bases between them. The CDR3 nucleotides read TGTGCCTGGAGGGGGGGAGCGTCGACACGGATTCAGTACTTC. It codes for CAWRGGASTRIQYF.